The next 32 T cell receptor beta chains were all read from a single sample in a study of T cells in Graves' hyperthyroidism and ophthalmopathy. The source material, RNA transcripts, was used to amplify TCR beta CDR3 regions. RT-PCR in the first round (using the HTBI primer set) targeted the TCR CDR3. MiXCR, applied by TCRdb to the multiplex PCR reads, yields one record per CDR3 protein. This sample has a few hundred thousand distinct CDR3 sequences, with 22% found just once. Material for sequencing was blood. The receptors shown here come from a woman aged 70-85 years with Graves' ophthalmopathy.

This clonotype was counted a few times. The chain combines TRBV6-2 or TRBV6-3 with TRBJ2-5, with a possible D match to TRBD2 (6 bases). Germline V gene data show CDR1 as MNHEY and CDR2 as SVGEGT. Trimming stripped 6 bases from V and 3 bases from J, with 23 bases between. The CDR3 covers 17 residues. The DNA for the CDR3 is TGTGCCAGCAGCCACGTCTCATTTGTGGGAGGAGAAGAGACCCAGTACTTC. Encoded protein: CASSHVSFVGGEETQYF.

The rearrangement links TRBV5-1 to TRBJ2-2, with a weak D call TRBD2 (5 bases). The CDR3 has 16 residues. Germline values: CDR1 SGHRS, CDR2 YFSETQ. The ends were cut back, 7 bases at V and 0 bases at J, with 16 bases in the middle. CDR3 DNA sequence: TGCGCCAGCCTCTCTTTACCCGGGGCGAACACCGGGGAGCTGTTTTTT. Translating it yields CASLSLPGANTGELFF.

The rearrangement joins TRBV10-1 to TRBJ2-3; TRBD2 agrees at 14 bases. V was clipped by 6 bases and J by 1 base; unmatched bases: 6. Germline CDR1 reads WNHNN; CDR2 reads SYGVQD (reference sequence). This CDR3 spans 17 amino acids. CDR3: CASSGTSGRIGTDTQYF. CDR3 nucleotide sequence: TGCGCCAGCAGCGGGACTAGCGGGAGAATCGGCACAGATACGCAGTATTTT.

This clonotype was seen only a few times. This chain links TRBV6-5 with TRBJ2-3, with a tentative D call TRBD2 (6 bases). The germline V and J ends were trimmed by 0 bases and 6 bases, with 16 bases remaining between them. Germline-derived CDR1 and CDR2 are MNHEY and SVGAGI. The CDR3 consists of 16 residues. The CDR3 DNA sequence: TGTGCCAGCAGTTACTCCCCGGGGGAGGTGGCGGATACGCAGTATTTT. Its protein product is CASSYSPGEVADTQYF.

A few counts support this clonotype. V is TRBV6-5 and J is TRBJ2-6, with D tentatively TRBD1 (7 bases). The V and J ends lost 0 bases and 2 bases respectively, with 11 bases between them. This CDR3 spans 17 amino acids. CDR1 and CDR2 from the germline V gene are MNHEY and SVGAGI. In DNA, the CDR3 is TGTGCCAGCAGTTACTCAGCAGGGGGGACTGGGGCCAACGTCCTGACTTTC. Protein: CASSYSAGGTGANVLTF.

The CDR3 loop reads CASSYRGTPNEQFF. The CDR3 region has the DNA TGTGCCAGCAGTTACCGGGGGACACCCAATGAGCAGTTCTTC. The chain combines TRBV6-6 with TRBJ2-1; D tentatively fits TRBD1 or TRBD2 (6 bases each). The germline V gene has CDR1 MNHNY and CDR2 SVGAGI (reference sequence). This CDR3 has 14 amino acids. The V and J ends lost 2 bases and 6 bases respectively, with 11 bases between them.

There are a few counts of this clonotype. V and J are TRBV5-6 and TRBJ1-5; 7 positions agree with TRBD1. Germline V lookup: CDR1 SGHDT, CDR2 YYEEEE. The V segment lost 4 bases and the J segment 9 bases; nucleotides outside the gene matches: 4. CDR3 length equals 12 residues. The CDR3: CASSDRVGPQHF. The CDR3 region has the DNA TGTGCCAGCAGCGACAGGGTTGGGCCCCAGCATTTT.

The gene calls are TRBV19 and TRBJ2-7; 7 bases map to TRBD2. V lost 1 base to trimming and J lost 1 base; unmatched junction nucleotides: 7. Germline loops: CDR1 LNHDA, CDR2 SQIVND (reference sequence). CDR3 length: 16 residues. The CDR3 here is CASSIGHGGSSYEQYF. In DNA form, the CDR3 reads TGTGCCAGTAGTATAGGGCACGGCGGGAGTTCCTACGAGCAGTACTTC.

V and J are TRBV4-3 and TRBJ2-1, with a possible D match to TRBD1 (6 bases). Per the germline V gene, CDR1 is LGHNA and CDR2 is YSLEER. CDR3 length equals 16 residues. Trimming took 2 bases from V and 0 from J, leaving 11 bases between them. CDR3 sequence: CASSQSDSSSYNEQFF. In nucleotides, the CDR3 is TGCGCCAGCAGCCAATCGGACAGCAGCTCCTACAATGAGCAGTTCTTC.

This clonotype was detected many times. V usage is TRBV2 and J usage is TRBJ2-3; 9 nucleotides match TRBD2. The trim removed 5 bases at V and 1 base at J, leaving 4 bases unmatched. Germline CDR1 and CDR2: SNHLY and FYNNEI. The CDR3 contains 15 residues. The CDR3 DNA sequence: TGTGCCAGCAGTACTAGGACTAGCGGCACAGATACGCAGTATTTT. This sequence encodes CASSTRTSGTDTQYF.

This clonotype was seen a few times. The chain combines TRBV9 with TRBJ1-3; D gene uncertain. Per germline, CDR1 SGDLS and CDR2 YYNGEE. The CDR3 runs to 14 residues. Trimming took off 0 bases at V and 1 base at J, with 5 bases between the two ends. CDR3 in amino acids: CASSVGESGNTIYF. For the CDR3, the DNA is TGTGCCAGCAGCGTAGGGGAATCTGGAAACACCATATATTTT.

This clonotype was detected only a few times. This chain links TRBV3-1 with TRBJ1-1, with D hard to call. V lost 5 bases and J lost 2, with 12 bases in between. The CDR3 length is 14 residues. Germline CDR1 LGHDT, CDR2 YNNKEL (reference sequence). The CDR3 DNA follows: TGTGCCAGCAGCTCCCTTCGGGCAAACACTGAAGCTTTCTTT. Its protein is CASSSLRANTEAFF.

The chain employs TRBV7-8 and TRBJ1-5; tentatively, D is TRBD1 (6 bases). The CDR3 runs 14 residues. Germline CDR1 is SGHVS and CDR2 is FQNEAQ. The V end was cut by 2 bases, the J end by 7 bases, with 12 bases between. The CDR3 DNA sequence: TGTGCCAGCAGCTTAAATCCAGGGGAACAGCCCCAGCATTTT. The encoded protein is CASSLNPGEQPQHF.

This clonotype has ten or more counts. V gene TRBV12-3 or TRBV12-4 combines with J gene TRBJ2-2; a possible D gene is TRBD2 (5 bases). Trimming shortened V by 3 bases and J by 6 bases, and 11 bases separated the two germline ends. The CDR3 is made up of 14 amino acids. The CDR3 nucleotides read TGTGCCAGCAGTTTCGGCCAGAGGGCCGGGGAGCTGTTTTTT. Its translation is CASSFGQRAGELFF.

This clonotype turned up a few times. J is TRBJ1-2 and V is TRBV12-3 or TRBV12-4; D is perhaps TRBD1 (5 bases). The CDR3 is 13 residues long. Trimming took 3 bases from V and 4 from J, leaving 9 bases between them. The CDR3 loop reads CASSLGLGYGYTF. In DNA form, the CDR3 reads TGTGCCAGCAGTTTGGGGCTAGGCTATGGCTACACCTTC.

This clonotype was recorded a few times. The rearrangement uses TRBV29-1 and TRBJ2-7; 8 nucleotides match TRBD1. This CDR3 spans 14 amino acids. With 7 bases clipped from V and 7 bases from J, the junction kept 15 bases outside the gene matches. Germline V gene data show CDR1 as SQVTM and CDR2 as ANQGSEA. This CDR3 is CSGASGTGRSEQYF. The DNA for the CDR3 is TGCAGCGGGGCCTCGGGGACAGGACGCAGTGAGCAGTACTTC.

Turning to this clonotype: This could be a read error, since a much larger clone is one nucleotide away. The chain uses TRBV6-5 and TRBJ1-1; a weak D match, TRBD1 (6 bases). The CDR3 totals 14 residues. Germline assignment: CDR1 MNHEY and CDR2 SVGAGI. CDR3 amino acids: CASSSYGQNTEASF. DNA of the CDR3: TGTGCCAGCAGTTCCTACGGACAGAACACTGAAGCTTCCTTT.

This clonotype was found many times. This CDR3 reads CASRGGSGEQFF. The CDR3 DNA is TGTGCCAGCAGAGGCGGGAGTGGTGAGCAGTTCTTC. The rearrangement links TRBV2 to TRBJ2-1; 7 bases agree with TRBD2. The CDR3 is made up of 12 amino acids. From germline, CDR1 is SNHLY and CDR2 FYNNEI. The trim removed 6 bases at V and 9 bases at J, leaving 5 bases unmatched.

The chain joins TRBV28 to TRBJ1-6; D gene uncertain. Per germline, CDR1 MDHEN and CDR2 SYDVKM. V lost 8 bases and J lost 7, with 12 bases in between. The length of the CDR3 is 13 residues. CDR3: CASRTLFNSPLHF. The DNA of the CDR3 is TGTGCCAGCCGTACCCTTTTCAATTCACCCCTCCACTTT.

CDR3 protein: CASSEYGRPQETQYF. The CDR3 coding sequence is TGCGCCAGCAGTGAGTACGGGAGACCGCAAGAGACCCAGTACTTC. V is TRBV10-1 and J is TRBJ2-5; D perhaps matches TRBD2 (6 bases). The CDR3 covers 15 residues. V gave up 1 base and J gave up 2 bases, with 11 bases separating them. Looked up from germline, CDR1 is WNHNN and CDR2 is SYGVQD (reference sequence).

This clonotype was seen many times. The chain carries TRBV7-2 and TRBJ2-1; D call uncertain. The CDR3 length is 16 residues. V lost 5 bases to trimming and J lost 0 bases, with 14 bases between them. Germline CDR1 SGHTA, CDR2 FQGNSA. CDR3 in amino acids: CASSVSGYISYNEQFF. The CDR3 nucleotides read TGTGCCAGCAGCGTCTCGGGCTACATCTCCTACAATGAGCAGTTCTTC.

This sequence joins TRBV5-4 and TRBJ2-7, with D unclear. The CDR3 spans 13 residues. CDR1 SGHNT and CDR2 YYREEE come from the germline V gene (reference sequence). V shed 0 bases and J shed 5 bases, with 9 bases lying between them. The CDR3 is CASSLGPGDEQYF. In nucleotides, the CDR3 is TGTGCCAGCAGCTTGGGTCCAGGCGACGAGCAGTACTTC.

This clonotype was counted a few times. The chain is built from TRBV6-1 and TRBJ1-1, with a weak D call TRBD1 (5 bases). V gave up 3 bases and J gave up 10 bases, with 12 bases separating them. The CDR3 length is 12 residues. Germline CDR1 reads MNHNS; CDR2 reads SASEGT. This CDR3 is CASSDGGEGAFF. The CDR3 DNA reads as TGTGCCAGCAGTGACGGGGGGGAGGGAGCTTTCTTT.

In its sample, this clonotype is medium-sized. The chain links TRBV12-3 or TRBV12-4 to TRBJ1-4; tentative D call: TRBD1 (5 bases). V shed 3 bases and J shed 7 bases, with 15 bases lying between them. The CDR3 is 15 amino acids. DNA of the CDR3: TGTGCCAGCAGTTTGGCCCAGGGTAATCGTGAAAAACTGTTTTTT. Residues: CASSLAQGNREKLFF.

In its sample, this clonotype was seen a few times. The gene calls are TRBV30 and TRBJ2-3; 9 bases map to TRBD1. The junction had 7 bases not matched to a gene; V was cut back by 2 bases and J by 4 bases. The CDR3 is 15 amino acids. Germline V gives CDR1 GTSNPN, CDR2 SVGIG (reference sequence). The DNA of the CDR3 is TGTGCCTGGAGTACCGGGACAGGGATGGCAGATACGCAGTATTTT. Residues: CAWSTGTGMADTQYF.

The chain joins TRBV7-8 to TRBJ1-2; 7 positions match TRBD1. Germline V gives CDR1 SGHVS, CDR2 FQNEAQ. There are 15 residues in the CDR3. Trimming at V came to 5 bases and at J to 2 bases, leaving 8 bases not matched to a gene. CDR3 sequence: CASSPYDRANYGYTF. The CDR3 coding sequence is TGTGCCAGCAGCCCCTATGACAGGGCCAACTATGGCTACACCTTC.

This clonotype was observed a handful of times. This sequence joins TRBV28 and TRBJ1-1; D ambiguous. Germline V lookup: CDR1 MDHEN, CDR2 SYDVKM. The CDR3 length is 16 residues. V dropped 6 bases and J dropped 1 base, with 18 bases sitting between them. The CDR3 here is CASSRRTGLANTEAFF. The CDR3, as DNA: TGTGCCAGCAGCAGAAGGACGGGGTTGGCGAACACTGAAGCTTTCTTT.

There are many counts of this clonotype. V usage is TRBV11-2 and J usage is TRBJ1-2; D is perhaps TRBD1 (5 bases). Trimming stripped 5 bases from V and 5 bases from J, with 18 bases between. Germline V gives CDR1 SGHAT, CDR2 FQNNGV. The CDR3 totals 15 residues. The CDR3 spells CASSITTGTGYGYTF. CDR3 nucleotides: TGTGCCAGCAGCATAACGACCGGGACCGGGTATGGCTACACCTTC.

The rearrangement uses TRBV3-2 and TRBJ1-6. TRBV3-2 is an annotated pseudogene. This CDR3 spans 16 amino acids. CDR3 in amino acids: CASSHRISSYNSPLHF. The CDR3 bases are TGTGCCAGCAGCCACAGGATCAGCTCCTATAATTCACCCCTCCACTTT.

In this sample, this clonotype turned up many times. The chain links TRBV11-2 to TRBJ2-5; perhaps TRBD2 as D (5 bases). Germline lookup yields CDR1 SGHAT and CDR2 FQNNGV. V was cut by 1 base and J by 6 bases, with 12 bases left in between. This CDR3 region has 14 residues. CDR3 DNA sequence: TGTGCCAGCAGCTTAGTCGCGAGAGGGAAGACCCAGTACTTC. Translation gives CASSLVARGKTQYF.

This clonotype has only a few counts. The V gene is TRBV7-2, the J gene TRBJ1-5; no firm D call. The CDR3 runs 14 residues. Per the germline V gene, CDR1 is SGHTA and CDR2 is FQGNSA. V was shortened by 3 bases and J by 2 bases, with 8 bases between the two germline ends. CDR3 in DNA: TGTGCCAGCAGCTTGTTCAGTGGCAATCAGCCCCAGCATTTT. Its protein product is CASSLFSGNQPQHF.

The genes are TRBV6-1 and TRBJ2-5; 9 bases map to TRBD2. V lost 5 bases, J lost 5 bases, and 9 bases stayed unmatched. The CDR3 runs 15 residues. From germline, CDR1 is MNHNS and CDR2 SASEGT. The DNA of the CDR3 is TGTGCCAGCAGTCCAACGCGGGAGGGCCTCGAGACCCAGTACTTC. It yields the protein CASSPTREGLETQYF.